The next 20 T cell receptor beta chains were all read from a single sample in a study of T cells after posttransplantation cyclophosphamide. Some clones are missing from TCRdb's copy, which holds only in-frame ones; the method was immunoSEQ multiplex PCR. The table records about 39,000 clones without singletons, the ten largest covering 4% to 5.5%. The sample was PBMCs. These receptors were obtained from a woman aged 45-65 years in good health and a related stem cell transplant donor.

There are many counts of this clone. The gene calls are TRBV6-4 and TRBJ2-3, with 14 bases that match TRBD2. Germline V lookup: CDR1 MRHNA, CDR2 SNTAGT. This CDR3 contains 16 residues. The trim removed 2 bases at V and 4 bases at J, leaving 2 bases unmatched. CDR3 nucleotides: TGTGCCAGCAGTGACGGACTAGCGGGGGGAGCAGATACGCAGTATTTT. Translated, it gives CASSDGLAGGADTQYF.

This clone was detected many times. Other nucleotide sequences in the sample specify the same CDR3. The chain combines TRBV5-1 with TRBJ1-1; D is unresolved. Germline CDR1 reads SGHRS; CDR2 reads YFSETQ. This CDR3 region has 13 residues. V gave up 2 bases and J gave up 1 base, with 6 bases separating them. This CDR3 reads CASSLQTNTEAFF. The CDR3 DNA follows: TGCGCCAGCAGCTTACAGACGAACACTGAAGCTTTCTTT.

This clone was observed at least ten times. This chain connects TRBV11-2 to TRBJ1-4, with D perhaps TRBD1 (6 bases). Trimming pared 1 base from V and 7 bases from J, leaving 10 bases between. From germline, CDR1 is SGHAT and CDR2 FQNNGV. This CDR3 is built from 14 residues. For the CDR3, the DNA is TGTGCCAGCAGCTTAGGGCAGGGGAGTGAAAAACTGTTTTTT. It specifies CASSLGQGSEKLFF. The full variable domain, completed using reference TRBV11-2 and TRBJ1-4, is EAGVAQSPRYKIIEKRQSVAFWCNPISGHATLYWYQQILGQGPKLLIQFQNNGVVDDSQLPKDRFSAERLKGVDSTLKIQPAKLEDSAVYLCASSLGQGSEKLFFGSGTQLSVL.

The sample holds a few counts of this clone. A junction boundary mismatches the germline segment, possibly from a read error. The chain uses TRBV6-1 and TRBJ2-5, with 7 bases that match TRBD2. The CDR3 covers 14 residues. The germline V gene encodes CDR1 MNHNS and CDR2 SASEGT. CDR3 in DNA: TGTGCCAGCAAGCAGCGGGGATTCCAAGCGACCCAGTACTTC. Its translation is CASKQRGFQATQYF.

This clone was seen repeatedly, ten times or more. The gene calls are TRBV27 and TRBJ2-3; TRBD1 aligns across 10 bases. The length of the CDR3 is 18 residues. V was clipped by 2 bases and J by 3 bases; unmatched bases: 11. Germline CDR1 reads MNHEY; CDR2 reads SMNVEV (reference sequence). The CDR3, as DNA: TGTGCCAGCAGTTTACCGCGTCCGGACAGGGGGAAAACAGATACGCAGTATTTT. Amino acids: CASSLPRPDRGKTDTQYF.

This clone was seen ten or more times. The V gene is TRBV5-1, the J gene TRBJ1-2; 7 bases align to TRBD1. The CDR3 contains 13 residues. The germline V gene encodes CDR1 SGHRS and CDR2 YFSETQ. The V gene end was trimmed by 0 bases and the J gene end by 4 bases; junction bases not matched to a gene: 0. This CDR3 is CASSLDRGYGYTF. The CDR3 bases are TGCGCCAGCAGCTTGGACAGGGGCTATGGCTACACCTTC.

This clone occurred many times. The rearrangement joins TRBV6-1 to TRBJ1-2; the match to TRBD1 covers 8 bases. This CDR3 is 14 amino acids long. Germline trimming cut 7 bases from V and 0 bases from J; bases unmatched to any gene: 4. The V gene's germline CDR1 is MNHNS and CDR2 SASEGT. For the CDR3, the DNA is TGTGCCAGCAACCTGGACAGGGCTAACTATGGCTACACCTTC. It codes for CASNLDRANYGYTF.

This clone was counted many times. The chain recombines TRBV10-3 with TRBJ2-2; D is unclear. V shed 1 base and J shed 9 bases, with 6 bases lying between them. This CDR3 is built from 12 residues. Looked up from germline, CDR1 is ENHRY and CDR2 is SYGVKD. Here the CDR3 DNA reads TGTGCCATCAGTGAGTTGTCTAGGGAGCTGTTTTTT. It is translated as CAISELSRELFF.

This clone was detected many times. The chain is built from TRBV6-6 and TRBJ1-5; no clear D. Trimming took 7 bases from V and 10 from J, leaving 17 bases between them. The germline CDR1 and CDR2 sequences are MNHNY and SVGAGI (reference sequence). This CDR3 has 13 amino acids. CDR3 DNA sequence: TGTGCCAGCACCCCGGAGGCCTACTACCCCCAGCATTTT. Encoded protein: CASTPEAYYPQHF.

In its sample, this clone was seen many times. V and J are TRBV19 and TRBJ2-2; 7 bases line up with TRBD1. The CDR3 is made up of 14 amino acids. V dropped 7 bases and J dropped 1; count of bases not matched to a gene: 3. The germline gives CDR1 LNHDA, CDR2 SQIVND (reference sequence). The CDR3 DNA follows: TGTGCCAGTAAGGGGGCTATGAACACCGGGGAGCTGTTTTTT. Protein sequence: CASKGAMNTGELFF.

There are many counts of this clone. In the same sample, other DNA sequences code for this CDR3. The V call is TRBV7-2, the J call TRBJ1-2; 9 bases align to TRBD1. V lost 1 base and J lost 7; bases outside the gene matches: 7. CDR1 and CDR2 from the germline V gene are SGHTA and FQGNSA. CDR3 size: 15 residues. The CDR3 here is CASSLDQTGGSGYTF. CDR3 nucleotides: TGTGCCAGCAGCTTAGACCAGACAGGGGGATCTGGCTACACCTTC.

This clone appeared many times. The chain joins TRBV2 to TRBJ1-2; 7 bases match TRBD1. V dropped 6 bases and J dropped 7; count of bases not matched to a gene: 5. This CDR3 is built from 12 residues. Per germline, CDR1 SNHLY and CDR2 FYNNEI. For the CDR3, the DNA is TGTGCCAGCAGACTTACAGGGGCTGGCTACACCTTC. This encodes CASRLTGAGYTF.

This clone was detected many times. The V call is TRBV7-9, the J call TRBJ2-1, with a possible D match to TRBD2 (5 bases). The germline gives CDR1 SEHNR, CDR2 FQNEAQ (reference sequence). V was cut by 4 bases and J by 6 bases, with 19 bases left in between. This CDR3 contains 16 residues. CDR3 amino acids: CASSSRAGEGSNEQFF. CDR3 nucleotide sequence: TGTGCCAGCAGCTCAAGGGCCGGTGAGGGAAGCAATGAGCAGTTCTTC. Full variable domain (outside the CDR3, taken from reference TRBV7-9 and TRBJ2-1): DTGVSQNPRHKITKRGQNVTFRCDPISEHNRLYWYRQTLGQGPEFLTYFQNEAQLEKSRLLSDRFSAERPKGSFSTLEIQRTEQGDSAMYLCASSSRAGEGSNEQFFGPGTRLTVL.

This clone showed up many times. This chain uses TRBV15 with TRBJ2-7, with D unclear. The ends were cut back, 5 bases at V and 0 bases at J, with 11 bases in the middle. CDR1 and CDR2 from the germline V gene are LNHNV and YYDKDF (reference sequence). The CDR3 extends over 14 amino acids. The CDR3 sequence: CATSRAGGSYEQYF. CDR3 in DNA: TGTGCCACCAGCCGAGCTGGCGGCTCCTACGAGCAGTACTTC.

At least ten counts were recorded for this clone. The V call is TRBV28, the J call TRBJ2-1; 9 nucleotides line up with TRBD2. CDR1 and CDR2 from the germline V gene are MDHEN and SYDVKM. V dropped 5 bases and J dropped 8; count of bases not matched to a gene: 19. This CDR3 spans 18 amino acids. Here the CDR3 DNA reads TGTGCCAGCAGTCTGGGTACCCTAATAGCGGGGGAGGGAGATGAGCAGTTCTTC. This sequence encodes CASSLGTLIAGEGDEQFF.

This clone was seen ten or more times. The chain recombines TRBV7-2 with TRBJ2-7, with D perhaps TRBD2 (5 bases). The CDR3 runs 16 residues. V lost 3 bases and J lost 5, with 20 bases in between. The V gene's germline CDR1 is SGHTA and CDR2 FQGNSA. The CDR3 loop reads CASSFDPGLPRDEQYF. CDR3 DNA: TGTGCCAGCAGCTTTGATCCCGGACTTCCTCGGGACGAGCAGTACTTC.

There are many counts of this clone. CDR3 sequence (DNA): TGTGCCAGCAGCTTCCAGCGGGGGCCCCAAGAGACCCAGTACTTC. Its protein is CASSFQRGPQETQYF. The chain has TRBV5-6 and TRBJ2-5; 8 nucleotides align to TRBD2. Germline assignment: CDR1 SGHDT and CDR2 YYEEEE. This CDR3 spans 15 amino acids. Losses at the gene ends were 2 bases for V and 1 base for J; bases not matched to a gene: 4.

Within the sample, this clone is medium-sized. This sequence joins TRBV28 and TRBJ1-5, with D uncertain. Per germline, CDR1 MDHEN and CDR2 SYDVKM. The CDR3 length is 13 residues. V lost 8 bases, J lost 3 bases, and 11 bases lay in between. CDR3 amino acids: CASHDFPNQPQHF. The CDR3 coding sequence is TGTGCCAGCCACGACTTTCCCAATCAGCCCCAGCATTTT.

This clone has ten or more counts. The DNA of the CDR3 is TGTGCCAGCAGCTTAGACGCCCGGGACTATCGGGACGAGCAGTACTTC. This codes for CASSLDARDYRDEQYF. This chain connects TRBV11-2 to TRBJ2-7; 7 bases align to TRBD2. V was pared by 0 bases and J by 5 bases, with 10 bases of the junction left unmatched. The germline gives CDR1 SGHAT, CDR2 FQNNGV. This CDR3 is built from 16 residues.

This clone was picked up many times. This chain uses TRBV28 with TRBJ1-1; no firm D call. There are 15 residues in the CDR3. V lost 1 base and J 0 bases, leaving 9 bases between the germline ends. CDR1 and CDR2 (germline): MDHEN, SYDVKM. In DNA form, the CDR3 reads TGTGCCAGCAGTTTATTCAAGCTCATGAACACTGAAGCTTTCTTT. Amino acids: CASSLFKLMNTEAFF.